This entry lists 13 T cell receptor beta chains sequenced from one sample in a study of blood T cell repertoires in COVID-19. Data came from immunoSEQ multiplex PCR; TCRdb stores just in-frame clones and leaves some out. The sample lists a few hundred thousand clones; about 89% were seen once. The sequencing input was peripheral blood. Receptors originate from a man aged 18 to 29 who had recovered from COVID-19.

CDR3 protein: CASSSQDKSTDTQYF. In nucleotides, the CDR3 is TGTGCCAGCAGCTCCCAAGACAAATCCACAGATACGCAGTATTTT. The V gene is TRBV5-4, the J gene TRBJ2-3; D gene uncertain. The CDR3 covers 15 residues. Trimming removed 3 bases from V and 2 bases from J, with 13 bases in between. The germline gives CDR1 SGHNT, CDR2 YYREEE (reference sequence).

The rearrangement uses TRBV6-5 and TRBJ1-2; D unclear. Germline V lookup: CDR1 MNHEY, CDR2 SVGAGI. The CDR3 is 11 residues long. V shed 6 bases and J shed 4 bases, with 6 bases lying between them. CDR3 nucleotides: TGTGCCAGCAGGGACTTCTATGGCTACACCTTC. Translation: CASRDFYGYTF.

J is TRBJ1-2 and V is TRBV7-2; 11 bases line up with TRBD1. The CDR3 totals 14 residues. The V segment lost 6 bases and the J segment 5 bases; nucleotides outside the gene matches: 5. CDR1 and CDR2 (germline): SGHTA, FQGNSA. The CDR3 DNA is TGTGCCAGCAGTTTCGGACAGGGGGCATATGGCTACACCTTC. Residues: CASSFGQGAYGYTF.

The genes are TRBV21-1 and TRBJ2-7; TRBD1 is the table's D call and was not checked against the DNA. TRBV21-1 is a pseudogene. This CDR3 comprises 14 residues. CDR3 sequence: CASVLGTGFYEQYF. CDR3 coding DNA: TGTGCCAGCGTCCTCGGGACAGGGTTTTACGAGCAGTACTTC.

The chain has TRBV7-2 and TRBJ2-3; D is possibly TRBD1 (6 bases). Germline values: CDR1 SGHTA, CDR2 FQGNSA. The V and J ends lost 5 bases and 6 bases respectively, with 18 bases between them. The CDR3 runs 15 residues. The DNA of the CDR3 is TGTGCCAGCAGCCAAGTGGGGGCCGTTTCGGATACGCAGTATTTT. It translates to CASSQVGAVSDTQYF.

The J gene is TRBJ2-4, the V gene TRBV4-1, with TRBD2 as a possible D gene (6 bases). Trimming removed 4 bases at V and 4 bases at J, with 8 bases between. The CDR3 sequence is 13 residues long. Germline CDR1 MGHRA, CDR2 YSYEKL. CDR3 amino acids: CASSPGLKNIQYF. CDR3 bases: TGCGCCAGCAGCCCAGGACTAAAAAACATTCAGTACTTC.

In DNA, the CDR3 is TGCGCCAGCAGCTCCCATATTCTTGAGTACCGGGACTACAAGTACAATGAGCAGTTCTTC. Translated: CASSSHILEYRDYKYNEQFF. This chain connects TRBV5-1 to TRBJ2-1, with 7 bases aligning to TRBD2. From germline, CDR1 is SGHRS and CDR2 YFSETQ. The trim removed 3 bases at V and 4 bases at J, leaving 22 bases unmatched. This CDR3 region has 20 residues.

The gene calls are TRBV15 and TRBJ2-3; D is uncertain. CDR3 length equals 14 residues. The ends were cut back, 3 bases at V and 7 bases at J, with 14 bases in the middle. Germline V lookup: CDR1 LNHNV, CDR2 YYDKDF (reference sequence). The CDR3 nucleotides are TGTGCCACCAGCAGTGATGCTACCCCGAATACGCAGTATTTT. Translation gives CATSSDATPNTQYF.

The chain uses TRBV15 and TRBJ1-1, with D possibly TRBD1 on 5 matching bases. This CDR3 has 16 residues. The V gene lost 3 bases and the J gene lost 0 bases, with 14 bases spanning the gap. From germline, CDR1 is LNHNV and CDR2 YYDKDF (reference sequence). The CDR3 coding sequence is TGTGCCACCAGCAGCGGTGGAGGGACGGTGAACACTGAAGCTTTCTTT. Its protein product is CATSSGGGTVNTEAFF. Full variable domain (rest looked up from reference TRBV15 and TRBJ1-1): DAMVIQNPRYQVTQFGKPVTLSCSQTLNHNVMYWYQQKSSQAPKLLFHYYDKDFNNEADTPDNFQSRRPNTSFCFLDIRSPGLGDTAMYLCATSSGGGTVNTEAFFGQGTRLTVV.

As regards this clone: The sample contains more than one DNA sequence encoding this CDR3. J is TRBJ2-3 and V is TRBV6-5; D gene unclear. This CDR3 has 12 amino acids. V was pared by 4 bases and J by 2 bases, with 4 bases between. Germline lookup yields CDR1 MNHEY and CDR2 SVGAGI. The CDR3 sequence: CASSSHTDTQYF. CDR3 nucleotides: TGTGCCAGCAGTTCCCACACAGATACGCAGTATTTT.

The chain couples TRBV29-1 to TRBJ1-1; D unclear. V lost 8 bases, J lost 4 bases, and 14 bases lay in between. CDR1 is SQVTM, CDR2 ANQGSEA, per germline. This CDR3 has 12 amino acids. The CDR3 sequence: CSPGEVGTEAFF. The CDR3 DNA reads TGCAGCCCCGGGGAGGTCGGCACTGAAGCTTTCTTT.

There are a few counts of this clone. The V and J genes are TRBV18 and TRBJ1-1; TRBD1 might be the D (5 bases). The CDR3 spans 16 residues. Germline-derived CDR1 and CDR2 are KGHSH and LQKENI. The ends were cut back, 5 bases at V and 1 base at J, with 17 bases in the middle. The CDR3 reads CASSSYPLRENTEAFF. DNA for the CDR3: TGTGCCAGCTCATCCTATCCTCTCAGGGAGAACACTGAAGCTTTCTTT.

V usage is TRBV7-9 and J usage is TRBJ1-1, with TRBD1 matching 7 bases. The CDR3 extends over 14 amino acids. Trimming removed 5 bases from V and 4 bases from J; junction bases left unmatched: 7. Germline CDR1 reads SEHNR; CDR2 reads FQNEAQ (reference sequence). In DNA, the CDR3 is TGTGCCAGCAGCAGACAGGGCGTAAGCACTGAAGCTTTCTTT. It translates to CASSRQGVSTEAFF.